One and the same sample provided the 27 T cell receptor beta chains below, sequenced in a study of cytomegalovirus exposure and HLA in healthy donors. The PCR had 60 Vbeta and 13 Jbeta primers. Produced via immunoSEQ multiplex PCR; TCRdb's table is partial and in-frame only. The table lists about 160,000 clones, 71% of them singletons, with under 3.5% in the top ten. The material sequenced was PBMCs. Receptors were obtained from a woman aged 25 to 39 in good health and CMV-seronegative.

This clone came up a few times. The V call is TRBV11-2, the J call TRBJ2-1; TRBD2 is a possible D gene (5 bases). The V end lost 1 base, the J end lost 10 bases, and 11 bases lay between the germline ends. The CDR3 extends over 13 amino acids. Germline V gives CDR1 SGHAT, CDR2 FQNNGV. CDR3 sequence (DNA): TGTGCCAGCAGCTTAGGGGGAGTAGGGGAGCAGTTCTTC. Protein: CASSLGGVGEQFF.

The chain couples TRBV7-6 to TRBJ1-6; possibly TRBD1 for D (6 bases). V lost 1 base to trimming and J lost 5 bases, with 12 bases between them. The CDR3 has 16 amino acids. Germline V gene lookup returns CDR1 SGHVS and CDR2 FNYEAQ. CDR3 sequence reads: CASSLVGGQNNSPLHF. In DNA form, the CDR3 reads TGTGCCAGCAGCTTAGTAGGGGGTCAGAATAATTCACCCCTCCACTTT.

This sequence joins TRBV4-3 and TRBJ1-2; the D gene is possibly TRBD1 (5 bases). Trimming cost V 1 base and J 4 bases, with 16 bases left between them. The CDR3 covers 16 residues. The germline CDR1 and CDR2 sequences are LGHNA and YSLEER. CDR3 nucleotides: TGCGCCAGCAGCCAAGGGGGCCGGAGTAAATCCTATGGCTACACCTTC. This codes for CASSQGGRSKSYGYTF.

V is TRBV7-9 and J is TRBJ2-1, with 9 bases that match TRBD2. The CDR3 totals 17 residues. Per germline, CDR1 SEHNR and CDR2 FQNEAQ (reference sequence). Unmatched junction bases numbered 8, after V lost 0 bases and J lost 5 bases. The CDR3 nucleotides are TGTGCCAGCAGCTTAGCTTACTCGCGGGAGGGGGACAATGAGCAGTTCTTC. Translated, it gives CASSLAYSREGDNEQFF.

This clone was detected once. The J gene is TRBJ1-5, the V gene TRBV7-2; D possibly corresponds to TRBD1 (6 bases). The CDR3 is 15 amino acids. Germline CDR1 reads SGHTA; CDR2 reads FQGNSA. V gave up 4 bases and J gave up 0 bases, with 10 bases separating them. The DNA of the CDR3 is TGTGCCAGCAGCTCCGACAGGTATAGCAATCAGCCCCAGCATTTT. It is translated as CASSSDRYSNQPQHF.

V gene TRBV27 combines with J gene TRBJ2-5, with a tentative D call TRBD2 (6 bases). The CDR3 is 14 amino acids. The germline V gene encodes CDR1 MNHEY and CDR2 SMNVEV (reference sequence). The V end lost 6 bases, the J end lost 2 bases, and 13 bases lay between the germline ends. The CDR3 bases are TGTGCCAGCAGGGCCCCGGACTATCAAGAGACCCAGTACTTC. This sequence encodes CASRAPDYQETQYF.

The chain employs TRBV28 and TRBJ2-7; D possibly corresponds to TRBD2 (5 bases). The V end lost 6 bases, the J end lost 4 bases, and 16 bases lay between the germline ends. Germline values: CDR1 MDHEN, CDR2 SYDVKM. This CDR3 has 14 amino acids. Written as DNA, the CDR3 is TGTGCCAGCAGGACCGGGCCTCCGGGGTACGAGCAGTACTTC. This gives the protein CASRTGPPGYEQYF.

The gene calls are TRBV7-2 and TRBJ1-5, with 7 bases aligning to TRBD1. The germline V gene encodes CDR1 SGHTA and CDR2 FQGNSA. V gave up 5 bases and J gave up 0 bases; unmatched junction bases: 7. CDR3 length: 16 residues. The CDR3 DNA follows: TGTGCCAGCAGCCAAGGGGGCAGATATAGCAATCAGCCCCAGCATTTT. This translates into CASSQGGRYSNQPQHF.

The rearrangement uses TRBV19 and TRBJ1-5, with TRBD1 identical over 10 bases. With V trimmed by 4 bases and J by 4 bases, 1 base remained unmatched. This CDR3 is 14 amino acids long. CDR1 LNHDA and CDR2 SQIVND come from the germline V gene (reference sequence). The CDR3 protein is CASSRTGGNQPQHF. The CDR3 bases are TGTGCCAGTAGTAGGACAGGGGGGAATCAGCCCCAGCATTTT.

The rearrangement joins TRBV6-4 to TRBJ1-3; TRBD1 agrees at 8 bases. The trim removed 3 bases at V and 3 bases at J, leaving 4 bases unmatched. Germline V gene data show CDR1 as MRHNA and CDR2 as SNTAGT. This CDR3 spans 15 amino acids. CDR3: CASSDSGGFGNTIYF. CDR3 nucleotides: TGTGCCAGCAGTGATTCAGGGGGCTTTGGAAACACCATATATTTT.

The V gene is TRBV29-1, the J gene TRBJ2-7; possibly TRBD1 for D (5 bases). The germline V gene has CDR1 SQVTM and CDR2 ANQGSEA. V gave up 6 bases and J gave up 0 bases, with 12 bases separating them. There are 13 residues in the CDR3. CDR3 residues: CSVKDTSSYEQYF. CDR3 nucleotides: TGCAGCGTGAAGGACACATCCTCCTACGAGCAGTACTTC.

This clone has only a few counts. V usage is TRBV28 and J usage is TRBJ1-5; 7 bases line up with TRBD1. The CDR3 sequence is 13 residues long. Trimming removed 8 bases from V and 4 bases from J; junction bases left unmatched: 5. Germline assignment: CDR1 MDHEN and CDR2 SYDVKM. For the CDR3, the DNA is TGTGCCAGCGGGGACAGAATAAATCAGCCCCAGCATTTT. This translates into CASGDRINQPQHF.

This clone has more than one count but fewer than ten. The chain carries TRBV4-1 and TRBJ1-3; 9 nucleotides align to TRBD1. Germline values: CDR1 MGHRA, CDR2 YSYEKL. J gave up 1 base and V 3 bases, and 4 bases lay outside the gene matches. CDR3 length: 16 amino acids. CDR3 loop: CASSHRQGESGNTIYF. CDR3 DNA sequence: TGCGCCAGCAGCCACCGACAGGGGGAATCTGGAAACACCATATATTTT.

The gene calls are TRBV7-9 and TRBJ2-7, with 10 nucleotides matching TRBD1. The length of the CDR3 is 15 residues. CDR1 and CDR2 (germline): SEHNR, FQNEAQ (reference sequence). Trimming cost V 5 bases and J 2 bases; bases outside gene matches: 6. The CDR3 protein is CASSPGTGVTYEQYF. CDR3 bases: TGTGCCAGCAGCCCCGGGACAGGGGTAACCTACGAGCAGTACTTC.

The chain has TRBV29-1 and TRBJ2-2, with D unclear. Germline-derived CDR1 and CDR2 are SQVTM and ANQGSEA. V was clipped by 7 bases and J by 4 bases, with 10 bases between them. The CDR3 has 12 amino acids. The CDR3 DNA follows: TGCAGCGCCTCCAGAGGCACCGGGGAGCTGTTTTTT. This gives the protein CSASRGTGELFF.

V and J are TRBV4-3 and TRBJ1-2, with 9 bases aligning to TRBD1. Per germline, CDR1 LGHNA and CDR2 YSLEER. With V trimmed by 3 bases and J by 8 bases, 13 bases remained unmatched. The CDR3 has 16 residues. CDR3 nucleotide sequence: TGCGCCAGCAGCCAGGGGGGACAGGGTTTATCTCGCGGCTACACCTTC. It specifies CASSQGGQGLSRGYTF.

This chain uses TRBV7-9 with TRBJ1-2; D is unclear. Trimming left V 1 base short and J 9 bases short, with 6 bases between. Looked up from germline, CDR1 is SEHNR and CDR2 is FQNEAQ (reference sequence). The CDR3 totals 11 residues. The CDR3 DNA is TGTGCCAGCAGCTTAGGGGCCCGCTACACCTTC. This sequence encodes CASSLGARYTF.

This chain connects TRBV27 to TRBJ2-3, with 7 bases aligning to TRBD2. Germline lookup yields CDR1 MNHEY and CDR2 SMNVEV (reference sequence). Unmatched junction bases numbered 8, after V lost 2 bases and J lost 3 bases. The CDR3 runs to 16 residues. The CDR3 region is CASSLTAGIRTDTQYF. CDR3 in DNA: TGTGCCAGCAGTTTAACAGCGGGAATTCGGACAGATACGCAGTATTTT.

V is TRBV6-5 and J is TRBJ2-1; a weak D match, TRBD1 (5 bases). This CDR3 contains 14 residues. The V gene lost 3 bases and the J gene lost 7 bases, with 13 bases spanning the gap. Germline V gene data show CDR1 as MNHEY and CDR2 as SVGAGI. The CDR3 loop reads CASSYLTGQNEQFF. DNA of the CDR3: TGTGCCAGCAGTTATCTTACAGGCCAGAATGAGCAGTTCTTC.

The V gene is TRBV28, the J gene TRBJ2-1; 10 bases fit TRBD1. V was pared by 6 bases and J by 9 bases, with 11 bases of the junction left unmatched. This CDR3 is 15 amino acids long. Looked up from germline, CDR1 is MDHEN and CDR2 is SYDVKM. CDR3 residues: CASRGVGQGNFEQFF. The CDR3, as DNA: TGTGCCAGCAGGGGAGTGGGACAGGGGAACTTTGAGCAGTTCTTC.

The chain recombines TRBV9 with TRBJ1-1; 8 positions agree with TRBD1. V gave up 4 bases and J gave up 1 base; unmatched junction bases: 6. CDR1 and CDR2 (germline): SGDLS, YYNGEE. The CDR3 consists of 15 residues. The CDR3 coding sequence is TGTGCCAGCAGCCCGACCGGGACAGGGAACACTGAAGCTTTCTTT. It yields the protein CASSPTGTGNTEAFF.

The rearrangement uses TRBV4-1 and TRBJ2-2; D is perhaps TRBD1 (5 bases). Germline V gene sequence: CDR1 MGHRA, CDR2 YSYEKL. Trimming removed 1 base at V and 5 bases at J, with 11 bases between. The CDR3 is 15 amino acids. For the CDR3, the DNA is TGCGCCAGCAGCCAAGGATATCAGGGAACCGGGGAGCTGTTTTTT. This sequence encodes CASSQGYQGTGELFF.

CDR3 sequence (DNA): TGTGCCAGCAGTTTTTCTAGGACAGGGGATGGTGGCTACACCTTC. Protein sequence: CASSFSRTGDGGYTF. This chain connects TRBV2 to TRBJ1-2, with 9 bases aligning to TRBD1. Germline V gene sequence: CDR1 SNHLY, CDR2 FYNNEI. Trimming cost V 5 bases and J 7 bases; bases outside gene matches: 11. The CDR3 contains 15 residues.

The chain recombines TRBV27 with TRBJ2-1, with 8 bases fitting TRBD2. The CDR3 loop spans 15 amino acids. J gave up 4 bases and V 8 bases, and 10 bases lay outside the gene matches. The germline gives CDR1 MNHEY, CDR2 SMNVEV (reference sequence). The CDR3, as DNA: TGTGCCAGCGCCACGGGGGGGGCGAGGTACAATGAGCAGTTCTTC. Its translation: CASATGGARYNEQFF.

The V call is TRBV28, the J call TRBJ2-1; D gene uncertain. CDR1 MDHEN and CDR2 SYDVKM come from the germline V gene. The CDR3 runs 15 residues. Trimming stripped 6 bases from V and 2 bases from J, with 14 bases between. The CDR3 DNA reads TGTGCCAGCAGGAAGCCCACCATACCCTACAATGAGCAGTTCTTC. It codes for CASRKPTIPYNEQFF.

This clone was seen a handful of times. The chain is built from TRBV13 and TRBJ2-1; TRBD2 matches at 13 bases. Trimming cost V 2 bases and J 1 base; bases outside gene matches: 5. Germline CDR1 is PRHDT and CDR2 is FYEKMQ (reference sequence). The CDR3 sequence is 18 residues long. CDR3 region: CASSLRLAGGHSYNEQFF. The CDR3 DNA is TGTGCCAGCAGCTTACGACTAGCGGGGGGCCATTCCTACAATGAGCAGTTCTTC.

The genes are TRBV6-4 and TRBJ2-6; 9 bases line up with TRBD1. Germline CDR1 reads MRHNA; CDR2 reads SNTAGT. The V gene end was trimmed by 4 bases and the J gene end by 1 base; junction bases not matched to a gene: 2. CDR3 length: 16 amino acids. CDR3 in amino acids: CASSGTGESGANVLTF. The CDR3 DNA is TGTGCCAGCAGTGGGACAGGGGAATCTGGGGCCAACGTCCTGACTTTC.